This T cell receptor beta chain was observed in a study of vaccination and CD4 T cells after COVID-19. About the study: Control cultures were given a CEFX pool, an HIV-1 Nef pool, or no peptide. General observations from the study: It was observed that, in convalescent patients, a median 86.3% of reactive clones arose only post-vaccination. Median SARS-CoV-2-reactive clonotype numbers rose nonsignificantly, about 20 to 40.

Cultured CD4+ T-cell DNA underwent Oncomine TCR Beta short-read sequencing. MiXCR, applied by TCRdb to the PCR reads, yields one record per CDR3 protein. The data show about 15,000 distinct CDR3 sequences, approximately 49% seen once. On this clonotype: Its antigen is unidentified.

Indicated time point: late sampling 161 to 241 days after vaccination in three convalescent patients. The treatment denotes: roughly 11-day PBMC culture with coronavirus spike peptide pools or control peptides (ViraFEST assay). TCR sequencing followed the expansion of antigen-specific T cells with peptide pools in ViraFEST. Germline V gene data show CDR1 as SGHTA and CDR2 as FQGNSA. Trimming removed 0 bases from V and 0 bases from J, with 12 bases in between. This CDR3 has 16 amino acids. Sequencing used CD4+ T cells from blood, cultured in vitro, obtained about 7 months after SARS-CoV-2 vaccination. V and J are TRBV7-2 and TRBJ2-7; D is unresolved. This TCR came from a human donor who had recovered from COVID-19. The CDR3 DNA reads TGTGCCAGCAGCTTAGCGTTCAGGTGGTACTCCTACGAGCAGTACTTC. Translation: CASSLAFRWYSYEQYF.